These T cell receptor beta chains were read from a single sample in a study of cytomegalovirus exposure and HLA in healthy donors. Assay used: immunoSEQ multiplex PCR; TCRdb lists only in-frame clones, some missing. The sample consists of around 200,000 clones, around 81% of them appearing once. Sequencing was done on a sample of PBMCs. The receptors come from a woman aged 25 to 39 in good health and CMV-seropositive. The CDR3 runs from the conserved cysteine through the conserved F or W. The order of the fields is clone size, D gene, V gene, J gene, CDR3 DNA, CDR3 protein. A D gene is named only where the DNA matches it firmly. A row's size may be missing; if present it is once, few, many or a size class.

>.|TRBD1|TRBV4-3|TRBJ2-7
TGCGCCAGCAGCCTGGTGGGACAGGCTCAAAACGAGCAGTACTTC
CASSLVGQAQNEQYF
>.|.|TRBV10-3|TRBJ1-5
TGTGCCATCAATCCCGATCGCGATCAGCCCCAGCATTTT
CAINPDRDQPQHF
>.|TRBD2|TRBV27|TRBJ2-7
TGTGCCAGCAGTCTAGCCGGGGGGGAGCAGCACTACGAGCAGTACTTC
CASSLAGGEQHYEQYF
>.|.|TRBV18|TRBJ1-3
TGTGCCAGCTCACCAGGCACCTCTGGAAACACCATATATTTT
CASSPGTSGNTIYF
>.|TRBD1|TRBV6-1|TRBJ1-2
TGTGCCAGCAGTGCCCGGGGACAGGGGGTGAATGGCTACACCTTC
CASSARGQGVNGYTF
>.|TRBD1|TRBV28|TRBJ1-5
TGTGCCAGCCGGTCACAGGGGAGGCATCAGCCCCAGCATTTT
CASRSQGRHQPQHF
>.|TRBD1|TRBV15|TRBJ1-5
TGTGCCACCAGCAGAGTTAGCGGGACAGCCCCCAATCAGCCCCAGCATTTT
CATSRVSGTAPNQPQHF
>few|.|TRBV5-1|TRBJ2-5
TGCGCCAGCAGCCCCATAGGGGGAGAGACCCAGTACTTC
CASSPIGGETQYF
>.|TRBD1|TRBV9|TRBJ1-2
TGTGCCAGCAGTATAACGTTAACAGGGGTGGATGGCTACACCTTC
CASSITLTGVDGYTF
>.|.|TRBV30|TRBJ1-1
TGTGCCTGGAGTTCCTGGGGAGGTGTGAACACTGAAGCTTTCTTT
CAWSSWGGVNTEAFF
>.|.|TRBV15|TRBJ1-2
TGTGCCACCAGCAGAGTGGGAGTCAACTATGGCTACACCTTC
CATSRVGVNYGYTF
>.|TRBD2|TRBV6-6|TRBJ2-3
TGTGCCAGCTCGGGACTAGCGGGAGGGGGCACAGATACGCAGTATTTT
CASSGLAGGGTDTQYF
>.|TRBD1|TRBV7-9|TRBJ1-4
TGTGCCAGCAGCTCTTATACAGGGGAGTGGGGTGAAAAACTGTTTTTT
CASSSYTGEWGEKLFF
>.|.|TRBV6-5|TRBJ2-2
TGTGCCAGCAGTTACGAGGAAAAGGCCGGGGAGCTGTTTTTT
CASSYEEKAGELFF
>.|TRBD1|TRBV7-2|TRBJ2-7
TGTGCCAGCAGCCTTTCGACAGGGGGCTACGAGCAGTACTTC
CASSLSTGGYEQYF
>.|TRBD1|TRBV5-5|TRBJ2-5
TGTGCCAGCAGCTTGGAAGGGACAGGACCCGAGACCCAGTACTTC
CASSLEGTGPETQYF